Listed below are T cell receptor beta chains from one sample, sequenced in a study of blood T cell repertoires in COVID-19. Sequencing was performed with immunoSEQ multiplex PCR; in TCRdb, only in-frame clones are kept and a portion is missing. This table holds hundreds of thousands of clones, about nine tenths found once. Sequenced sample: peripheral blood. The receptors shown here come from a woman in her forties or fifties with acute or convalescent COVID-19. CDR3s leave out the opening cysteine and the closing phenylalanine or tryptophan.

j_gene	v_gene	CDR3aa
TRBJ2-1	TRBV11-2	ASSLGYRAGDNEQF
TRBJ2-1	TRBV7-3	ASSATGGNEQF
TRBJ2-1	TRBV2	ASSARRGGGNEQF
TRBJ1-2	TRBV10-3	AISERLTENYGYT
TRBJ1-2	TRBV12-3/TRBV12-4	ASSFGLDGYT
TRBJ1-1	TRBV12-3/TRBV12-4	ASSFVEAEAF
TRBJ2-5	TRBV9	ASSVGKAGGRETQY
TRBJ1-1	TRBV6-5	ASSYSQGDTEAF
TRBJ1-1	TRBV27	ASSLTGEGTEAF
TRBJ2-3	TRBV14	ASSQDYPEGVTDTQY
TRBJ2-1	TRBV7-8	ASSRISGEQF
TRBJ2-3	TRBV6-5	ASSPLGAADTQY
TRBJ1-1	TRBV5-4	ASSRRLNTEAF
TRBJ1-3	TRBV3-1/TRBV3-2	ASSPYWTPSGNTIY
TRBJ1-1	TRBV11-3	ASSLEQGWDTEAF
TRBJ2-7	TRBV7-9	ASSSQRRQGSSYEQY
TRBJ1-1	TRBV9	ASSGQGGQPQSEAF
TRBJ2-3	TRBV5-1	ASSWGLAGGPGTDTQY
TRBJ2-7	TRBV4-3	ASSHSLAGAYEQY
TRBJ2-5	TRBV9	ASSVTSGSSGETQY
TRBJ1-5	TRBV6-2/TRBV6-3	ASSAGLQPQH
TRBJ2-2	TRBV3-1/TRBV3-2	ASRPTEEFNTGELF
TRBJ1-1	TRBV30	AWSVRAWDRQMDTEAF
TRBJ1-4	TRBV18	ASSHSYRDATNEKLF
TRBJ2-1	TRBV10-3	AISERGGEGEQF
TRBJ2-5	TRBV18	ASSPSGQGGWETQY
TRBJ2-7	TRBV9	ASSVDGGPFYEQY
TRBJ2-7	TRBV27	ASSPRPGQVGYEQY
TRBJ2-1	TRBV9	ASTETATYNEQF
TRBJ2-2	TRBV6-6	ASSYGGQINTGELF
TRBJ2-6	TRBV10-3	AISRQDSGANVLT
TRBJ1-4	TRBV25-1	ASSESGRINEKLF
TRBJ2-3	TRBV6-5	ASSYSTGGADTQY
TRBJ1-4	TRBV29-1	SVVSTGNEKLF
TRBJ2-7	TRBV28	ASSGDRAYEQY
TRBJ2-6	TRBV9	ASSVPAGGRPGANVLT
TRBJ2-2	TRBV5-4	ASRPGLAGGNTGELF
TRBJ1-5	TRBV12-3/TRBV12-4	ASSPRVGQPQH
TRBJ2-7	TRBV18	ASSKTVVGQATYEQY
TRBJ2-7	TRBV6-2/TRBV6-3	ASSYMDSSYEQY
TRBJ1-2	TRBV27	ATSRTGGPPYGYT
TRBJ1-2	TRBV5-1	ASSIPGGANGYT
TRBJ2-1	TRBV12-3/TRBV12-4	ASSLVGGTEF
TRBJ1-2	TRBV6-1	ASSVQPGQGAPLYGYT
TRBJ1-2	TRBV18	ASTTGIPNYGYT
TRBJ2-1	TRBV11-3	ASSLGDRQSSYNEQF
TRBJ1-6	TRBV2	ASTRDSSSYNSPLH
TRBJ1-2	TRBV5-1	ASSPTGLGYT
TRBJ2-1	TRBV15	ATGTGPYNEQF
TRBJ1-4	TRBV6-5	ASSYSPGEKLF